This TCR beta chain was found in a study of Ad26.COV2.S vaccination and SARS-CoV-2 variants. Overall study context: Dosing was one shot or two shots 56 days apart.

This CDR3 contains 14 residues. From germline, CDR1 is DFQATT and CDR2 SNEGSKA (reference sequence). With 3 bases removed from V and 1 base from J, the gap between germline ends came to 13 bases. Sequencing used immunoSEQ multiplex PCR; TCRdb keeps in-frame clones, though not all of them. The sample includes 350,000 to 500,000 clones, less than 95% of them seen just once. Regarding this clone: Its antigen is undetermined.

As for treatment: around 19 received Ad26.COV2.S at low or high dose, single or two shots; several received placebo; per-sample allocation not given. Sampling was done on day 63 after the first vaccine or placebo injection. Boston supplied an adult donor aged 18-55 years. Study-wide findings and caveats: Spike-specific TCR breadth was greater after Ad26.COV2.S than placebo. There was a possibility that the TCR breadth and depth analyses underestimated total T cell responses.

The V call is TRBV20-1, the J call TRBJ2-7, with D perhaps matching TRBD1 (6 bases). The TCR sequence derives from a person between 18 and 59 years old who received the Ad26.COV2.S COVID-19 vaccine or a placebo. The sequencing used peripheral blood, collected in a trial of Ad26.COV2.S vaccine versus placebo. In DNA form, the CDR3 reads TGCAGTGCTAGTGACAGGAGTTATTCCTACGAGCAGTACTTC. It specifies CSASDRSYSYEQYF.